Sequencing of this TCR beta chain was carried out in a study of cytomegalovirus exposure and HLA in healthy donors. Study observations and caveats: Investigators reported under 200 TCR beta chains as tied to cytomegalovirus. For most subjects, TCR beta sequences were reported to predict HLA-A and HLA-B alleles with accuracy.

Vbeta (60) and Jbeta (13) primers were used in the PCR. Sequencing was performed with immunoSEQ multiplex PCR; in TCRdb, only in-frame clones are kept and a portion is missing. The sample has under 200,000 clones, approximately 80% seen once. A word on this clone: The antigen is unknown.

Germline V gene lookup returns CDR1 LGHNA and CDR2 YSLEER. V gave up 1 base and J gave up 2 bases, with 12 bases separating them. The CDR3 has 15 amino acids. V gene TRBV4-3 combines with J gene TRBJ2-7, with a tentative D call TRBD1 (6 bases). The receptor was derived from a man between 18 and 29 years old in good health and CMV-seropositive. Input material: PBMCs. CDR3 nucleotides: TGCGCCAGCAGCCAAGCAGGGGATTTAACCTACGAGCAGTACTTC. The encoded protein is CASSQAGDLTYEQYF.